The source of this T cell receptor (beta chain) is a study of cytomegalovirus exposure and HLA in healthy donors. Whole-study findings and limits: In a later analysis, productive TCRs from donors in an Asian-associated ancestry cluster reportedly carried fewer N-insertions than the cohort mean. Per a later analysis, about 18,000 TCR beta sequences showed association with HLA alleles at 0.05 false discovery rate.

In regard to this clone: The target antigen is unknown.

Primers for the PCR totalled 60 Vbeta and 13 Jbeta. Method: immunoSEQ multiplex PCR; TCRdb's copy keeps in-frame clones and lacks some. This sample yields some 110,000 clones, of which more than 70% are seen a single time; approximately 2.2% belongs to the top ten. The specimen sequenced was PBMCs. The sequence was obtained from a man aged 25-45 years in good health and CMV-seronegative.

The CDR3 sequence: CASSFGVRGEAFF. CDR3 coding DNA: TGTGCCAGCAGCTTTGGTGTTCGCGGGGAAGCTTTCTTT. This sequence joins TRBV7-9 and TRBJ1-1, with unresolved D. Germline CDR1 and CDR2: SEHNR and FQNEAQ (reference sequence). Trimming took off 3 bases at V and 8 bases at J, with 13 bases between the two ends. This CDR3 has 13 amino acids.